This T cell receptor (beta chain) was observed in a study of T cell repertoires in cytomegalovirus infection. Study context: Shared public TCR beta signatures pointed to both CMV infection and a matching HLA type. Study-wide results and caveats: Within the response measured ex vivo, HLA-C-restricted CMV-specific TCR beta clonotypes were dominant. Individuals carrying CMV plus the relevant HLA were identified by cumulative frequency of public TCR beta families.

The V gene's germline CDR1 is MNHEY and CDR2 SVGAGI. The CDR3 extends over 14 amino acids. TCRdb re-called the reads with MiXCR, one entry per CDR3 protein. The repertoire holds roughly 760,000 distinct CDR3 sequences, with roughly 36% as singletons. With respect to this clonotype: Its antigen is as yet unknown. Germline is not matched at one junction end, which may reflect a read error.

Sequencing input: PBMCs. This receptor was identified in a human donor in good health (CMV status not recorded). Some clones in this sample may be carry-over from other donors' samples. The chain couples TRBV6-5 to TRBJ2-3; TRBD1 is a possible D gene (5 bases). The CDR3 nucleotides read TGTGCCAGCAGCGCCGAAGTGGAGACAGATACGCAGTGTTTT. It translates to CASSAEVETDTQCF.